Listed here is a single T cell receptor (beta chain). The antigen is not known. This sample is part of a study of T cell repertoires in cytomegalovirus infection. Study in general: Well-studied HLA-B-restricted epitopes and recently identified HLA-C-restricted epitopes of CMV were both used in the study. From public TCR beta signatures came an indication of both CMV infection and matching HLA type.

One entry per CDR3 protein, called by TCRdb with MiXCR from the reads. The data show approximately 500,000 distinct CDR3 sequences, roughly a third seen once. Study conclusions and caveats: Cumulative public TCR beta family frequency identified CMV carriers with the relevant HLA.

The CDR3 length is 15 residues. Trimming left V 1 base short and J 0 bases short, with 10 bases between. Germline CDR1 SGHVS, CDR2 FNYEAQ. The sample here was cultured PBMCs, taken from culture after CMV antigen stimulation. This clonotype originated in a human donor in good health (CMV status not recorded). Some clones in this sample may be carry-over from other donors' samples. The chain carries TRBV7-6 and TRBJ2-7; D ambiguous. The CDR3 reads CASSLERAPSYEQYF. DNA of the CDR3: TGTGCCAGCAGCTTAGAACGGGCCCCCTCCTACGAGCAGTACTTC.